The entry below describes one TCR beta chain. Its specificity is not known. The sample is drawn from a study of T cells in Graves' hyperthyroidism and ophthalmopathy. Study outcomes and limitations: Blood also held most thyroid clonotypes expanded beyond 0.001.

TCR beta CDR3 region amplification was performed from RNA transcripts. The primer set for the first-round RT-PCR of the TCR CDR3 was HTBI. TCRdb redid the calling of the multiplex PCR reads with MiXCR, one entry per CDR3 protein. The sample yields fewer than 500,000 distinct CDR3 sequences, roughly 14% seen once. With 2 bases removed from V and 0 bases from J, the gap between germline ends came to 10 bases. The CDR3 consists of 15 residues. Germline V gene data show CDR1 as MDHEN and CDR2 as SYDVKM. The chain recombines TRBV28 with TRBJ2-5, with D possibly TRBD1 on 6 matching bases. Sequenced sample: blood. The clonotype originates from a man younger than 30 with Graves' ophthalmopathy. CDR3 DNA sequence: TGTGCCAGCAGTTTAATGGGGGACAACCAAGAGACCCAGTACTTC. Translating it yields CASSLMGDNQETQYF. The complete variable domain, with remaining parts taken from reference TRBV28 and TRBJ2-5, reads DVKVTQSSRYLVKRTGEKVFLECVQDMDHENMFWYRQDPGLGLRLIYFSYDVKMKEKGDIPEGYSVSREKKERFSLILESASTNQTSMYLCASSLMGDNQETQYFGPGTRLLVL.